Listed below are T cell receptor beta chains from one sample, sequenced in a study of shared clonotypes between healthy human individuals. The protocol was immunoSEQ multiplex PCR, while the TCRdb copy is restricted to in-frame clones and leaves out a portion. The sample has about 1.1 million clones, more than 75% seen once. Sequences were obtained from memory CD4+ T cells from PBMCs. The receptors were sampled from a man aged 18 to 29 in good health. Some clones in this sample may be carry-over from other donors' samples. The CDR3 runs from the conserved cysteine through the conserved F or W. A D gene is named only where the DNA matches it firmly. Some rows mark clone size as missing; the rest say once, few, many or name a class of expanded clone.

>NA|NA|TRBV9|TRBJ1-3
CASSPLGAGNTIYF
TGTGCCAGCAGCCCCCTGGGTGCAGGAAACACCATATATTTT
>NA|NA|TRBV6-1|TRBJ1-5
CASSGYRDNNQPQHF
TGTGCCAGCAGTGGATACAGGGATAACAATCAGCCCCAGCATTTT
>few|NA|TRBV5-1|TRBJ1-4
CASSSDSQNEKLFF
TGCGCCAGCAGCTCGGACAGCCAGAATGAAAAACTGTTTTTT
>few|NA|TRBV18|TRBJ2-1
CASSRTNNNEQFF
TGTGCCAGCTCACGGACTAACAACAATGAGCAGTTCTTC
>once|TRBD1|TRBV28|TRBJ1-1
CASSLGTGGTEAFF
TGTGCCAGCAGTTTAGGGACAGGGGGAACTGAAGCTTTCTTT
>NA|TRBD2|TRBV7-2|TRBJ2-7
CASSFSSGAYEQYF
TGTGCCAGCAGCTTCTCTAGCGGGGCCTACGAGCAGTACTTC
>NA|TRBD2|TRBV6-1|TRBJ2-5
CASSEGLAGGGQETQYF
TGTGCCAGCAGTGAGGGACTAGCGGGCGGAGGGCAAGAGACCCAGTACTTC
>NA|NA|TRBV10-3|TRBJ2-5
CAISIRGFQETQYF
TGTGCCATCAGCATCCGGGGATTCCAAGAGACCCAGTACTTC
>NA|NA|TRBV9|TRBJ1-1
CASSVSPGTNTEAFF
TGTGCCAGCAGCGTTTCTCCGGGGACGAACACTGAAGCTTTCTTT
>once|NA|TRBV18|TRBJ2-5
CASSPWARTIEETQYF
TGTGCCAGCTCACCCTGGGCACGAACGATCGAAGAGACCCAGTACTTC
>many|TRBD1|TRBV19|TRBJ2-2
CASSIVGGQFTGELFF
TGTGCCAGTAGTATAGTAGGGGGACAGTTCACCGGGGAGCTGTTTTTT
>once|TRBD1|TRBV19|TRBJ1-5
CASSITGGRQPQHF
TGTGCCAGTAGTATCACAGGGGGCCGTCAGCCCCAGCATTTT
>NA|NA|TRBV18|TRBJ2-2
CASSSVRPGELFF
TGTGCCAGCTCGTCCGTTCGGCCCGGGGAGCTGTTTTTT
>NA|NA|TRBV11-3|TRBJ2-1
CASSLGAASSYNEQFF
TGTGCCAGCAGCTTAGGGGCGGCGAGCTCCTACAATGAGCAGTTCTTC
>NA|NA|TRBV30|TRBJ2-5
CAWSVSGPETQYF
TGTGCCTGGAGTGTATCCGGGCCAGAGACCCAGTACTTC
>once|TRBD2|TRBV11-3|TRBJ2-7
CASSGGTRPYEQYF
TGTGCCAGCAGCGGAGGGACTAGACCCTACGAGCAGTACTTC
>NA|NA|TRBV7-3|TRBJ1-1
CASSLGPANTEAFF
TGTGCCAGCAGCTTAGGTCCAGCGAACACTGAAGCTTTCTTT
>NA|NA|TRBV28|TRBJ1-5
CASSYRVGRGNQPQHF
TGTGCCAGCAGCTATAGAGTGGGACGCGGCAATCAGCCCCAGCATTTT
>few|TRBD1|TRBV7-9|TRBJ2-1
CASSTGDRGRNEQFF
TGTGCCAGCAGCACCGGGGACAGGGGCAGGAATGAGCAGTTCTTC
>many|NA|TRBV19|TRBJ2-1
CASTPRMGNEQFF
TGTGCCAGTACCCCCCGTATGGGGAATGAGCAGTTCTTC
>NA|NA|TRBV5-8|TRBJ2-3
CASSLWGITDTQYF
TGTGCCAGCAGCTTGTGGGGGATCACAGATACGCAGTATTTT
>NA|TRBD1|TRBV5-4|TRBJ2-5
CASSRKTGGGETQYF
TGTGCCAGCAGCCGGAAGACAGGGGGCGGGGAGACCCAGTACTTC
>NA|NA|TRBV11-2|TRBJ2-3
CASRAQGSDTQYF
TGTGCCAGCAGGGCTCAGGGTTCAGATACGCAGTATTTT
>NA|TRBD2|TRBV13|TRBJ2-5
CASSLVRGGRVETQYF
TGTGCCAGCAGCTTAGTGCGGGGAGGGAGGGTAGAGACCCAGTACTTC
>NA|NA|TRBV28|TRBJ1-5
CASSLDSNQPQHF
TGTGCCAGCAGCCTGGACAGTAATCAGCCCCAGCATTTT